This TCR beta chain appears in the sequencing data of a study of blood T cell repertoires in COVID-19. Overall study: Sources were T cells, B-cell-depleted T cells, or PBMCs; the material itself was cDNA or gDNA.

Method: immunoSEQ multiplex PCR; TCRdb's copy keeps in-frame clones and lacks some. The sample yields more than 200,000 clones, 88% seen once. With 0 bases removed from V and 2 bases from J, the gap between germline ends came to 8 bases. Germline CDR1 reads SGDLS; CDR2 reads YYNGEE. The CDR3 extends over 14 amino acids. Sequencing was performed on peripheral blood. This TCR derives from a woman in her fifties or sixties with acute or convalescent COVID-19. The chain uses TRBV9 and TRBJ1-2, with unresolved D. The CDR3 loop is CASSVGTENYGYTF. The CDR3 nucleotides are TGTGCCAGCAGCGTAGGAACAGAGAACTATGGCTACACCTTC.